One and the same sample provided the 18 T cell receptor beta chains below, sequenced in a study of PD-1 blockade in mismatch repair-deficient tumors. Libraries were prepared by immunoSEQ multiplex PCR; TCRdb keeps only in-frame clonotypes and omits some of them. The sample includes approximately 13,000 clones, about 86% of them seen just once. As to time point: approximately 9-day in vitro stimulation with candidate neoantigen peptide 6. For these receptors, no antigen is known. The material was cells cultured in vitro, obtained from a patient treated with pembrolizumab. The source is an adult with mismatch repair-deficient cancer.

The chain links TRBV18 to TRBJ2-3, with D possibly being TRBD2 (5 bases). Trimming removed 2 bases from V and 4 bases from J, with 7 bases in between. CDR1 and CDR2 (germline): KGHSH, LQKENI. The CDR3 has 13 amino acids. The CDR3 region is CASSPTGSDTQYF. The CDR3 DNA reads as TGTGCCAGCTCACCAACGGGGTCAGATACGCAGTATTTT.

This clone was detected once. The CDR3 DNA is TGTGCTACTTCGCGGGACTACCTCTACGAGCAGTACTTC. Translation gives CATSRDYLYEQYF. The chain carries TRBV7-2 and TRBJ2-7, with TRBD2 matching 7 bases. The CDR3 contains 13 residues. The V gene's germline CDR1 is SGHTA and CDR2 FQGNSA.

This clone is labeled as medium-sized. The chain joins TRBV19 to TRBJ2-1; D might be TRBD2 (5 bases). The V gene's germline CDR1 is LNHDA and CDR2 SQIVND (reference sequence). Trimming cost V 2 bases and J 8 bases, with 10 bases left between them. The CDR3 runs to 13 residues. CDR3 coding DNA: TGTGCCAGTAGTATATGGGCTAGCCATGAGCAGTTCTTC. Its translation: CASSIWASHEQFF.

V and J are TRBV6-5 and TRBJ2-5; no clear D gene. Trimming removed 7 bases from V and 7 bases from J, with 10 bases in between. Germline values: CDR1 MNHEY, CDR2 SVGAGI. The CDR3 sequence is 11 residues long. DNA for the CDR3: TGTGCCAGCACTCGGGCGGCGACCCAGTACTTC. It codes for CASTRAATQYF.

The chain is built from TRBV19 and TRBJ1-3, with a weak D call TRBD1 (6 bases). CDR1 LNHDA and CDR2 SQIVND come from the germline V gene (reference sequence). The CDR3 length is 15 residues. Trimming stripped 3 bases from V and 3 bases from J, with 12 bases between. The DNA of the CDR3 is TGTGCCAGTAGTATGGGGGGGGCTATTGGAAACACCATATATTTT. Translation gives CASSMGGAIGNTIYF. The full variable domain, in which reference TRBV19 and TRBJ1-3 provide the parts outside the CDR3, is DGGITQSPKYLFRKEGQNVTLSCEQNLNHDAMYWYRQDPGQGLRLIYYSQIVNDFQKGDIAEGYSVSREKKESFPLTVTSAQKNPTAFYLCASSMGGAIGNTIYFGEGSWLTVV.

This clone was counted only a few times. The chain couples TRBV28 to TRBJ2-3, with D uncertain. V lost 2 bases, J lost 7 bases, and 19 bases lay in between. There are 16 residues in the CDR3. Looked up from germline, CDR1 is MDHEN and CDR2 is SYDVKM. CDR3 region: CASSLVATRLSHTQYF. In DNA, the CDR3 is TGTGCCAGCAGTTTAGTCGCTACTCGTCTTTCCCATACGCAGTATTTT.

This clone was recorded a few times. This chain links TRBV18 with TRBJ2-1; 8 bases are a match to TRBD1. The CDR3 runs 16 residues. With 1 base clipped from V and 7 bases from J, the junction kept 9 bases outside the gene matches. Germline loops: CDR1 KGHSH, CDR2 LQKENI. CDR3 sequence (DNA): TGTGCCAGCTCACCACAGTCAGGGGGCGCAGGTAATGAGCAGTTCTTC. Its protein product is CASSPQSGGAGNEQFF.

The chain employs TRBV28 and TRBJ1-5, with no clear D. The CDR3 is made up of 15 amino acids. Germline V gives CDR1 MDHEN, CDR2 SYDVKM. V was cut by 7 bases and J by 0 bases, with 13 bases left in between. CDR3 region: CASNDPAGSNQPQHF. The CDR3 region has the DNA TGTGCCAGCAACGACCCGGCGGGTAGCAATCAGCCCCAGCATTTT. The entire variable domain, with the rest obtained from reference TRBV28 and TRBJ1-5, is as follows: DVKVTQSSRYLVKRTGEKVFLECVQDMDHENMFWYRQDPGLGLRLIYFSYDVKMKEKGDIPEGYSVSREKKERFSLILESASTNQTSMYLCASNDPAGSNQPQHFGDGTRLSIL.

The V and J genes are TRBV10-1 and TRBJ2-1; D unclear. This CDR3 is 15 amino acids long. Trimming left V 5 bases short and J 10 bases short, with 21 bases between. Germline assignment: CDR1 WNHNN and CDR2 SYGVQD (reference sequence). CDR3 sequence (DNA): TGCGCCAGCAGTCTTTCAGGAGCACAATACGAGGAGCAGTTCTTC. Protein: CASSLSGAQYEEQFF.

The V call is TRBV11-2, the J call TRBJ2-1; perhaps D is TRBD1 or TRBD2 (5 bases each). The CDR3 covers 15 residues. Germline V gives CDR1 SGHAT, CDR2 FQNNGV. V dropped 1 base and J dropped 2 bases, with 9 bases sitting between them. The CDR3 loop reads CASSLGDPTYNEQFF. DNA of the CDR3: TGTGCCAGCAGCTTAGGGGACCCAACCTACAATGAGCAGTTCTTC.

This CDR3 is CASTPDRSGFRPLHF. The CDR3 DNA is TGTGCCAGTACCCCGGACAGGTCAGGCTTTAGACCCCTCCACTTT. J is TRBJ1-6 and V is TRBV19, with 7 bases matching TRBD1. V lost 7 bases, J lost 12 bases, and 15 bases stayed unmatched. This CDR3 is 15 amino acids long. The germline V gene has CDR1 LNHDA and CDR2 SQIVND (reference sequence). Combining the CDR3 with reference TRBV19 and TRBJ1-6 gives the whole variable domain DGGITQSPKYLFRKEGQNVTLSCEQNLNHDAMYWYRQDPGQGLRLIYYSQIVNDFQKGDIAEGYSVSREKKESFPLTVTSAQKNPTAFYLCASTPDRSGFRPLHFGNGTRLTVT.

The table lists this clone with a count of one. The chain couples TRBV11-3 to TRBJ2-1; 8 nucleotides match TRBD1. In germline, CDR1 is SGHNT, CDR2 YENEEA. CDR3 size: 15 residues. V trimming: 5 bases; J trimming: 5 bases; junction bases outside the gene matches: 8. CDR3 in amino acids: CASSPWDRQDNEQFF. CDR3 bases: TGTGCCAGCAGCCCCTGGGACAGGCAAGACAATGAGCAGTTCTTC.

The rearrangement joins TRBV30 to TRBJ1-2, with D maybe TRBD1 (5 bases). The CDR3 has 12 amino acids. Germline CDR1 and CDR2: GTSNPN and SVGIG (reference sequence). V lost 8 bases, J lost 3 bases, and 13 bases lay in between. The CDR3, as DNA: TGTGCCGTTTACGGGGCGGACTATGGCTACACCTTC. This translates into CAVYGADYGYTF.

J is TRBJ2-7 and V is TRBV6-1; 15 bases are a match to TRBD2. The V and J ends lost 0 bases and 4 bases, in that order; junction bases with no gene match: 4. The germline V gene encodes CDR1 MNHNS and CDR2 SASEGT. This CDR3 has 17 residues. The DNA for the CDR3 is TGTGCCAGCAGTGAAGCGGCGGGACTAGCGGGGGGATACGAGCAGTACTTC. Encoded protein: CASSEAAGLAGGYEQYF.

The gene calls are TRBV19 and TRBJ1-1; 7 bases align to TRBD1. With 5 bases clipped from V and 7 bases from J, the junction kept 10 bases outside the gene matches. The CDR3 sequence is 14 residues long. Germline V gene data show CDR1 as LNHDA and CDR2 as SQIVND (reference sequence). In nucleotides, the CDR3 is TGTGCCAGTAGTGTTACAGGGGTCAGAGGTGAAGCTTTCTTT. Encoded protein: CASSVTGVRGEAFF.

In its sample, this clone was seen a few times. The chain uses TRBV5-4 and TRBJ2-7, with D tentatively TRBD1 or TRBD2 (5 bases each). Germline loops: CDR1 SGHNT, CDR2 YYREEE (reference sequence). V shed 3 bases and J shed 3 bases, with 13 bases lying between them. The CDR3 loop spans 14 amino acids. The CDR3 region is CASSSLGVHYEQYF. The CDR3 DNA sequence: TGTGCCAGCAGCTCGTTGGGGGTACACTACGAGCAGTACTTC.

The gene calls are TRBV7-2 and TRBJ2-7; the D gene could be TRBD1 or TRBD2 (5 bases each). The CDR3 sequence is 14 residues long. Trimming shortened V by 0 bases and J by 4 bases, and 10 bases separated the two germline ends. Germline CDR1 is SGHTA and CDR2 is FQGNSA. CDR3 nucleotide sequence: TGTGCCAGCAGCTTAGCTTTTGAGGGGTACGAGCAGTACTTC. Protein: CASSLAFEGYEQYF.

Points on this clone: Within the sample, other DNA sequences also encode this same CDR3. The chain links TRBV27 to TRBJ2-2; a possible D gene is TRBD2 (5 bases). V shed 3 bases and J shed 4 bases, with 9 bases lying between them. The CDR3 has 14 amino acids. CDR1 MNHEY and CDR2 SMNVEV come from the germline V gene (reference sequence). The CDR3 bases are TGTGCCAGCAGTTTGGGAGCGTCCACCGGGGAGCTGTTTTTT. Its protein is CASSLGASTGELFF.